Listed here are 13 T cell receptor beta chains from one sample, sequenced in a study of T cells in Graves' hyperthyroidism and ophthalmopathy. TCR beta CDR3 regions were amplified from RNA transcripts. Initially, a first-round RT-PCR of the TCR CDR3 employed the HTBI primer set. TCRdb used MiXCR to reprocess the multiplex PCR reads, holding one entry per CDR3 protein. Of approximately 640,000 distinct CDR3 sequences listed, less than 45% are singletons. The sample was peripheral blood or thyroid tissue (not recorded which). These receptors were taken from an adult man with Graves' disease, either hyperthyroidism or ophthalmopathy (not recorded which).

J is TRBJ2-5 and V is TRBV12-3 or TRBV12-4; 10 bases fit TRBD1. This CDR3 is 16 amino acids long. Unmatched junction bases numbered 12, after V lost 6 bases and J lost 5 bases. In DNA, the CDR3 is TGTGCCAGCAGCTCGACCGGGACAGGGGCGACGGAGACCCAGTACTTC. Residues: CASSSTGTGATETQYF.

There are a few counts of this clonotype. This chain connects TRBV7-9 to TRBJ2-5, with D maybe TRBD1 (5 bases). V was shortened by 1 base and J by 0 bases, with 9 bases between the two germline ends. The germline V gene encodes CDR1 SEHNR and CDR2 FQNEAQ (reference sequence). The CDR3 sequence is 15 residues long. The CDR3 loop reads CASSLESGNQETQYF. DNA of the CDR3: TGTGCCAGCAGCTTAGAGTCAGGGAACCAAGAGACCCAGTACTTC.

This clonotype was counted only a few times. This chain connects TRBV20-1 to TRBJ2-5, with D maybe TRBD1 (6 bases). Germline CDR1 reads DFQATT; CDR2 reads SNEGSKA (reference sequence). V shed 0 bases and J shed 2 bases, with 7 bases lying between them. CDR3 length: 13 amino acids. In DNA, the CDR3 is TGCAGTGCTAGAGAGACAGGACAAGAGACCCAGTACTTC. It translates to CSARETGQETQYF.

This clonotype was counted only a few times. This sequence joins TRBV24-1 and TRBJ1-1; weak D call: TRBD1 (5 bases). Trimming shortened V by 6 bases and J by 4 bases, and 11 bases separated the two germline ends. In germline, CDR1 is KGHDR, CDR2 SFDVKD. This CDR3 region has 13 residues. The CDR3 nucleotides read TGTGCCACCAGTCAGGGATGGTCCACTGAAGCTTTCTTT. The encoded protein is CATSQGWSTEAFF.

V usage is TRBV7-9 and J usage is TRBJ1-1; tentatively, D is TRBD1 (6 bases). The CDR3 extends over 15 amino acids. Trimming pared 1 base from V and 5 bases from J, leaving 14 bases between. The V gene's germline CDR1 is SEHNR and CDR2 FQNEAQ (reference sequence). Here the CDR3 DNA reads TGTGCCAGCAGCTTAGTCAGGGGTCTACAAACTGAAGCTTTCTTT. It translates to CASSLVRGLQTEAFF.

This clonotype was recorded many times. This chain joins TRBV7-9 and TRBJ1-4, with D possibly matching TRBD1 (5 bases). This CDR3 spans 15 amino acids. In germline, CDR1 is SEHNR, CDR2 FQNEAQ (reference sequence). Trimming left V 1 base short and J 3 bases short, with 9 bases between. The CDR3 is CASSLVAGPNEKLFF. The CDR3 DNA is TGTGCCAGCAGCTTAGTAGCAGGGCCTAATGAAAAACTGTTTTTT.

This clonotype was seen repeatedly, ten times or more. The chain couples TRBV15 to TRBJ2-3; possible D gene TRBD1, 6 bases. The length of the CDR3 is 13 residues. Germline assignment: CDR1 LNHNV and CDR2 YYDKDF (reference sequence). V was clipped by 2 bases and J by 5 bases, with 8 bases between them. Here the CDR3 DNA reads TGTGCCACCAGCAGACAAGGGGGAGATACGCAGTATTTT. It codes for CATSRQGGDTQYF.

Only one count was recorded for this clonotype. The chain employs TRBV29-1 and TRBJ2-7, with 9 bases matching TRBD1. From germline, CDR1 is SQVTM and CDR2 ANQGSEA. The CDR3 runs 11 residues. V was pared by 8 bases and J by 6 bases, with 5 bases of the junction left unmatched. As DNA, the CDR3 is TGCAGCTTAAACAGGGGGCGCGAGCAGTACTTC. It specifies CSLNRGREQYF.

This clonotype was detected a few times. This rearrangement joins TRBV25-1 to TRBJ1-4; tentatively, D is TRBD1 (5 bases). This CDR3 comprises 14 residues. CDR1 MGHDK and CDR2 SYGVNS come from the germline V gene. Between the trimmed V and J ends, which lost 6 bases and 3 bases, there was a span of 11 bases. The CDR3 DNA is TGTGCCAGCAGAGCAGGGAGCCCTAATGAAAAACTGTTTTTT. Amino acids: CASRAGSPNEKLFF. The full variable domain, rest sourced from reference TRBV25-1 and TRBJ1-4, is EADIYQTPRYLVIGTGKKITLECSQTMGHDKMYWYQQDPGMELHLIHYSYGVNSTEKGDLSSESTVSRIRTEHFPLTLESARPSHTSQYLCASRAGSPNEKLFFGSGTQLSVL.

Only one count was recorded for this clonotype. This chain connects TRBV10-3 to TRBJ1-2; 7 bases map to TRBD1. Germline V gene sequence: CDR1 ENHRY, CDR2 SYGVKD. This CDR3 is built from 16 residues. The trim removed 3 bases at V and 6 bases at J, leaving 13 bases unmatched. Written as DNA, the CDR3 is TGTGCCATCAGTGACCCAGTGACAGGGAACAGAGATGGCTACACCTTC. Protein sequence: CAISDPVTGNRDGYTF.

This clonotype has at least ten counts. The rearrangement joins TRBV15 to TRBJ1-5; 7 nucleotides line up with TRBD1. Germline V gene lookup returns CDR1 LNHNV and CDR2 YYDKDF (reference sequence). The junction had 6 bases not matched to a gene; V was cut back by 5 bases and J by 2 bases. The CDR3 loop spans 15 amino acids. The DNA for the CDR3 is TGTGCCACCAGCTTCGGGACAGAAGGCAATCAGCCCCAGCATTTT. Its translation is CATSFGTEGNQPQHF.

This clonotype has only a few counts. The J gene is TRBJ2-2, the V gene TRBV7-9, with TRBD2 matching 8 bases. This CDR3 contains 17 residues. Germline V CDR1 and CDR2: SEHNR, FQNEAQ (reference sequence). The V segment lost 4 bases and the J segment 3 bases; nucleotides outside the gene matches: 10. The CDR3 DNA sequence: TGTGCCAGCAGCTCGGGGGGGGGCTTTAGAGACACCGGGGAGCTGTTTTTT. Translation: CASSSGGGFRDTGELFF.

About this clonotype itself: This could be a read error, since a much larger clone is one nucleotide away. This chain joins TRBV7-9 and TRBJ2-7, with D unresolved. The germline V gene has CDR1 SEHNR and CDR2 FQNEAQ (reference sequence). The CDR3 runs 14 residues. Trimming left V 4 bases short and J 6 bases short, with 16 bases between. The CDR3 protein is CASSSEGAEVEQYF. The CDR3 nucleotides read TGTGCCAGCAGCTCGGAAGGCGCAGAAGTCGAGCAGTACTTC.